A single sample gave rise to the 11 T cell receptor beta chains below, sequenced in a study of T-cell reconstitution after alpha-beta-depleted transplantation in children. Preparation of the TCRbeta library was carried out with unique molecular identifiers. TCRdb re-derived calls from the PCR reads in MiXCR, one entry per CDR3 protein. Of 400,000 to 550,000 distinct CDR3 sequences in the sample, roughly 10% are singletons; the top ten hold just over 2%. The specimen was PBMCs, collected before TCRalphabeta/CD19-depleted stem cell transplant. The receptors come from a child aged 2-15 years with inherited bone marrow failure, due to receive a stem cell transplant.

This clonotype was seen ten or more times. V is TRBV6-1 and J is TRBJ2-1; 8 bases map to TRBD1. CDR1 is MNHNS, CDR2 SASEGT, per germline. The CDR3 has 15 residues. With 7 bases clipped from V and 6 bases from J, the junction kept 11 bases outside the gene matches. This CDR3 is CASKARTGIPNEQFF. The CDR3 DNA is TGTGCCAGCAAAGCTAGGACAGGGATCCCCAATGAGCAGTTCTTC.

The table lists this clonotype with many counts. This rearrangement joins TRBV6-5 to TRBJ1-1; the D gene is possibly TRBD1 (6 bases). With 3 bases removed from V and 2 bases from J, the gap between germline ends came to 16 bases. The CDR3 is 16 amino acids. In germline, CDR1 is MNHEY, CDR2 SVGAGI. CDR3 protein: CASSYYRDAGNTEAFF. The CDR3 nucleotides are TGTGCCAGCAGTTATTACAGGGACGCGGGAAACACTGAAGCTTTCTTT.

There are many counts of this clonotype. The chain recombines TRBV29-1 with TRBJ1-5, with a tentative D call TRBD1 (6 bases). V was cut by 6 bases and J by 6 bases, with 15 bases left in between. The CDR3 has 13 amino acids. Germline V gene sequence: CDR1 SQVTM, CDR2 ANQGSEA. In DNA form, the CDR3 reads TGCAGCGTCCGAGGGGGTACGGCTCAGCCCCAGCATTTT. It yields the protein CSVRGGTAQPQHF.

This clonotype turned up a few times. This chain joins TRBV20-1 and TRBJ1-1; perhaps TRBD1 as D (5 bases). Per the germline V gene, CDR1 is DFQATT and CDR2 is SNEGSKA (reference sequence). The V end lost 6 bases, the J end lost 5 bases, and 16 bases lay between the germline ends. CDR3 length: 13 residues. CDR3 sequence: CSATGSRDTEAFF. The CDR3, as DNA: TGCAGTGCGACCGGTAGCAGGGATACTGAAGCTTTCTTT.

Comment on this clonotype: Just one base apart from a much larger clone, this may be a read error. The genes are TRBV12-3 or TRBV12-4 and TRBJ2-7; D may be TRBD2 (6 bases). This CDR3 region has 14 residues. V was pared by 8 bases and J by 5 bases, with 19 bases between. CDR3 DNA sequence: TGTGCCAGCGGTTCCCTCAATAGCGGTGACGAGCAGTACTTC. It yields the protein CASGSLNSGDEQYF.

This clonotype was recorded at least ten times. The chain has TRBV4-2 and TRBJ1-1; D uncertain. The germline V and J ends were trimmed by 0 bases and 7 bases, with 15 bases remaining between them. The length of the CDR3 is 15 residues. Germline CDR1 is LGHNA and CDR2 is YNFKEQ. CDR3 amino acids: CASSQEFGVEGEAFF. CDR3 bases: TGTGCCAGCAGCCAAGAATTTGGGGTTGAGGGTGAAGCTTTCTTT.

This clonotype was recorded many times. The J gene is TRBJ2-1, the V gene TRBV5-5, with D tentatively TRBD2 (6 bases). Germline CDR1 and CDR2: SGHKS and YYEKEE (reference sequence). This CDR3 comprises 15 residues. With 2 bases removed from V and 6 bases from J, the gap between germline ends came to 15 bases. The CDR3 sequence: CASSFGLAYGNEQFF. In nucleotides, the CDR3 is TGTGCCAGCAGCTTTGGTCTAGCGTACGGCAATGAGCAGTTCTTC.

This clonotype occurred a few times. The V and J genes are TRBV4-3 and TRBJ2-7; TRBD2 aligns across 8 bases. Trimming cost V 0 bases and J 2 bases; bases outside gene matches: 9. The CDR3 is 17 residues long. Germline V lookup: CDR1 LGHNA, CDR2 YSLEER. DNA for the CDR3: TGCGCCAGCAGCCAAGATCGTGGTAGCGGGGCGACCTACGAGCAGTACTTC. Its translation: CASSQDRGSGATYEQYF.

The chain uses TRBV6-6 and TRBJ1-1; no firm D call. V lost 10 bases to trimming and J lost 5 bases, with 11 bases between them. This CDR3 is built from 11 residues. CDR1 MNHNY and CDR2 SVGAGI come from the germline V gene (reference sequence). This CDR3 is CATRGDTEAFF. The CDR3 DNA is TGTGCCACCCGGGGAGATACTGAAGCTTTCTTT.

This clonotype was seen ten or more times. The chain combines TRBV5-1 with TRBJ2-1, with D unclear. Germline V gene data show CDR1 as SGHRS and CDR2 as YFSETQ. The CDR3 is 15 amino acids. V lost 0 bases and J lost 4, with 11 bases in between. The CDR3 sequence is CASSLAGTKYNEQFF. CDR3 DNA sequence: TGCGCCAGCAGCTTGGCAGGAACCAAATACAATGAGCAGTTCTTC. The complete variable domain, with remaining parts taken from reference TRBV5-1 and TRBJ2-1, reads KAGVTQTPRYLIKTRGQQVTLSCSPISGHRSVSWYQQTPGQGLQFLFEYFSETQRNKGNFPGRFSGRQFSNSRSEMNVSTLELGDSALYLCASSLAGTKYNEQFFGPGTRLTVL.

This clonotype has at least ten counts. The chain combines TRBV27 with TRBJ2-7; 7 nucleotides line up with TRBD1. This CDR3 has 15 residues. Looked up from germline, CDR1 is MNHEY and CDR2 is SMNVEV (reference sequence). The junction had 4 bases not matched to a gene; V was cut back by 1 base and J by 1 base. Written as DNA, the CDR3 is TGTGCCAGCAGTTTATATAGGGGGCGATCCTACGAGCAGTACTTC. Its protein is CASSLYRGRSYEQYF.